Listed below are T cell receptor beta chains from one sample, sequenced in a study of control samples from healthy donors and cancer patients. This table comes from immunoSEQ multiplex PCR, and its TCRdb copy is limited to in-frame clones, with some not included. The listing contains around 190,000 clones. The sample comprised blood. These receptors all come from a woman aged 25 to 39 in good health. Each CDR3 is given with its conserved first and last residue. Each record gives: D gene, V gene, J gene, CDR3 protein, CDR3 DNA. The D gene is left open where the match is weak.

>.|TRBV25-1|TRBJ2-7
CASSPQTGSGQYF
TGTGCCAGCAGTCCCCAAACGGGGTCGGGGCAGTACTTC
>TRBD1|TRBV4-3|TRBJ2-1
CASSQDRPGTGGDEQFF
TGCGCCAGCAGCCAAGATAGACCCGGGACAGGGGGCGATGAGCAGTTCTTC
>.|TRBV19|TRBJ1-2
CASLGAGWDGYTF
TGTGCCAGTCTAGGAGCGGGGTGGGACGGCTACACCTTC
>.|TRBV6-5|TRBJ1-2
CASSSPAYGYTF
TGTGCCAGCAGTTCCCCGGCATATGGCTACACCTTC
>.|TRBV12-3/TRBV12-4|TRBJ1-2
CASSLPIWYGYTF
TGTGCCAGCAGTTTACCCATTTGGTACGGCTACACCTTC
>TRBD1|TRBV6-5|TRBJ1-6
CASRGQGAPLHF
TGTGCCAGCAGGGGACAGGGGGCACCCCTCCACTTT
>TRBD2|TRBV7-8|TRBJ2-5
CASSLAGLAGDQETQYF
TGTGCCAGCAGCTTGGCGGGACTAGCGGGAGACCAAGAGACCCAGTACTTC
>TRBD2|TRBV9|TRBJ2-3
CASSLGTSGGIDTQYF
TGTGCCAGCAGCTTGGGGACTAGCGGGGGAATAGATACGCAGTATTTT
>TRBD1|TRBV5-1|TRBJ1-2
CASSLGTVNYGYTF
TGCGCCAGCAGCCTTGGGACAGTTAACTATGGCTACACCTTC
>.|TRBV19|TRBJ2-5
CASSPPGSQETQYF
TGTGCCAGTAGCCCCCCTGGGTCCCAAGAGACCCAGTACTTC
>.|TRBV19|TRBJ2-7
CASSAAKSYEQYF
TGTGCCAGTTCTGCCGCGAAATCCTACGAGCAGTACTTC
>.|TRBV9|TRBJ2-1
CASSVSPQVLYNEQFF
TGTGCCAGCAGCGTTTCACCGCAGGTTTTATACAATGAGCAGTTCTTC
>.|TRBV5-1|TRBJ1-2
CASSLEGRGLQGYTF
TGCGCCAGCAGCTTGGAAGGTCGAGGACTACAGGGCTACACCTTC
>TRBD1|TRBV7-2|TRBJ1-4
CASSLGQGNEKLFF
TGTGCCAGCAGCCTCGGACAGGGGAATGAAAAACTGTTTTTT
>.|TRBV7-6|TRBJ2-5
CASSLGSGEYQETQYF
TGTGCCAGCAGCTTAGGGTCGGGGGAGTATCAAGAGACCCAGTACTTC
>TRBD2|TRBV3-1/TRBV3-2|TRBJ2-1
CASSQVLAGGRNEQFF
TGTGCCAGCAGCCAAGTACTAGCGGGGGGGCGCAATGAGCAGTTCTTC
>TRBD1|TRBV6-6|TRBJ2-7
CASSYSKDRAYYEQYF
TGTGCCAGCAGTTACTCGAAGGACAGGGCCTACTACGAGCAGTACTTC
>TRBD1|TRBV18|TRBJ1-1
CASSPPGTGLFTEAFF
TGTGCCAGCTCACCGCCCGGGACAGGGTTGTTCACTGAAGCTTTCTTT
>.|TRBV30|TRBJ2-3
CAWMVWGVRGGHTDTQYF
TGTGCCTGGATGGTGTGGGGGGTGAGGGGGGGCCACACAGATACGCAGTATTTT
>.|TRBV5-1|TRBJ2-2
CASSLIEGAGELFF
TGCGCCAGCAGCTTGATTGAGGGCGCCGGGGAGCTGTTTTTT
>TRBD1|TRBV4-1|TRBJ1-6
CASSQTPGQGSSYNSPLHF
TGCGCCAGCAGCCAAACCCCGGGACAGGGGAGCTCCTATAATTCACCCCTCCACTTT
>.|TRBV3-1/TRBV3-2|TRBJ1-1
CAGSLGENTEAFF
TGTGCCGGCAGCCTAGGAGAAAACACTGAAGCTTTCTTT
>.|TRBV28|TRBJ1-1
CASSLGLGNTEAFF
TGTGCCAGCAGTTTAGGACTCGGGAACACTGAAGCTTTCTTT
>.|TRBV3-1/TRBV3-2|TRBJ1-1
CASSRPSSMNTEAFF
TGTGCCAGCAGCCGACCCTCTTCCATGAACACTGAAGCTTTCTTT
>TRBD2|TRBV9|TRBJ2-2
CASSVAPRGGAGELFF
TGTGCCAGCAGCGTAGCCCCACGGGGGGGAGCCGGGGAGCTGTTTTTT
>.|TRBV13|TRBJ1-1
CASSLGSPNTEAFF
TGTGCCAGCAGCTTGGGGAGCCCTAACACTGAAGCTTTCTTT
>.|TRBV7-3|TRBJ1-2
CASSLNPQLGGYTF
TGTGCCAGCAGCTTAAACCCGCAATTGGGTGGCTACACCTTC
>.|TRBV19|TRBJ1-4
CASSPGYGAPEKLFF
TGTGCCAGTAGTCCGGGGTACGGGGCCCCTGAAAAACTGTTTTTT
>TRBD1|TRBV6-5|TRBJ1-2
CASSYSLNRGGYGYTF
TGTGCCAGCAGTTACTCCTTAAACAGGGGTGGCTATGGCTACACCTTC
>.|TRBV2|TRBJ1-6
CASALTYNSPLHF
TGTGCCAGTGCCTTAACCTATAATTCACCCCTCCACTTT
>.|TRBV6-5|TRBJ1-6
CASTQGGGHGSPLHF
TGTGCCAGCACCCAAGGGGGTGGGCATGGGTCACCCCTCCACTTT
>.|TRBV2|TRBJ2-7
CASSRQALYSYEQYF
TGTGCCAGCAGTAGACAGGCCCTGTACTCCTACGAGCAGTACTTC
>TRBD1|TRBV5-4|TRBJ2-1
CASSLVGTGFYNEQFF
TGTGCCAGCAGCTTGGTAGGGACAGGGTTCTACAATGAGCAGTTCTTC
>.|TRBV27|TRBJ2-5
CASSLSRGGETQYF
TGTGCCAGCAGTTTATCCAGGGGGGGAGAGACCCAGTACTTC
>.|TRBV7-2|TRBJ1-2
CASSLSRGYGYTF
TGTGCCAGCAGCTTAAGCAGGGGCTATGGCTACACCTTC
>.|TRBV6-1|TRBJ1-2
CASSEEAWGQDGYTF
TGTGCCAGCAGTGAAGAGGCATGGGGGCAGGATGGCTACACCTTC
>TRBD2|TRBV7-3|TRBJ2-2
CASSAGLASGELFF
TGTGCCAGCAGCGCCGGACTAGCGAGCGGGGAGCTGTTTTTT
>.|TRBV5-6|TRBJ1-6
CASSLDQWGENSPLHF
TGTGCCAGCAGCTTGGATCAGTGGGGGGAAAATTCACCCCTCCACTTT
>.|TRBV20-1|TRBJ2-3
CSASNGGQGTQYF
TGCAGTGCTAGTAATGGGGGCCAGGGTACGCAGTATTTT
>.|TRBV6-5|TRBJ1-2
CASSWGGGGNYGYTF
TGTGCCAGCAGTTGGGGCGGTGGAGGGAACTATGGCTACACCTTC